This TCR beta chain was identified during a study of a mutant IDH1 vaccine in newly diagnosed glioma. About the research overall: Initiation of the vaccine course occurred 4-6 weeks after radiotherapy alone, or alongside temozolomide cycles.

A remark on this clone: Its antigen remains unidentified.

As to time point: week 47, end of study. One vaccine dose held 300 ug of mutant IDH1 20-mer peptide and came with topical imiquimod. The repertoire was sequenced with immunoSEQ multiplex PCR; TCRdb's copy has only in-frame clones and lacks some. The data show some 57,000 clones, approximately 80% seen once. The TCR comes from a woman in her 40s with glioma. Some clones in this sample may be carry-over from other donors' samples. Sequenced here: PBMCs, sampled from a glioma patient whose treatment included an IDH1 peptide vaccine.

The CDR3 DNA reads TGTGCCAGCAGGAGGGACAGGGCCACAGATACGCAGTATTTT. Its translation: CASRRDRATDTQYF. The chain uses TRBV2 and TRBJ2-3; 9 nucleotides match TRBD1. In germline, CDR1 is SNHLY, CDR2 FYNNEI. With V trimmed by 6 bases and J by 2 bases, 3 bases remained unmatched. CDR3 length: 14 residues.